These T cell receptor beta chains were read from a single sample in a study of TIL therapy for anti-PD-1-resistant metastatic lung cancer. Clones were read by immunoSEQ multiplex PCR, and TCRdb kept only the in-frame ones, dropping some. The sample comprises tens of thousands of clones, about nine tenths of which are singletons, and 2.6% rests with the top ten. The source was blood, collected at baseline. These receptors were taken from a person aged 25 to 79 with non-small cell lung cancer. Both conserved end residues are trimmed from each CDR3. D genes are given only for firm matches.

CDR3: ASSKRTSRAGEQY
D: .
V: TRBV21-1
J: TRBJ2-7

CDR3: ASTASFSAGNTIY
D: .
V: TRBV6-5
J: TRBJ1-3

CDR3: ASSWGTGNNSPLH
D: TRBD1
V: TRBV5-5
J: TRBJ1-6

CDR3: ASSLAPGGGHEQY
D: .
V: TRBV5-1
J: TRBJ2-7

CDR3: ASSPSLWNAREQY
D: .
V: TRBV19
J: TRBJ2-7

CDR3: ASSYLGTGVYEQY
D: TRBD1
V: TRBV6-5
J: TRBJ2-7

CDR3: ASRGTGNQPQH
D: TRBD1
V: TRBV2
J: TRBJ1-5

CDR3: ASSLADRRAHGYT
D: .
V: TRBV5-6
J: TRBJ1-2

CDR3: AWAGQGTSSLYEQY
D: TRBD1
V: TRBV30
J: TRBJ2-7

CDR3: ASSVPADWRCLL
D: .
V: TRBV21-1
J: TRBJ1-2

CDR3: ASSRLALNEQF
D: TRBD2
V: TRBV12-3/TRBV12-4
J: TRBJ2-1

CDR3: ASSLVASGSTDTQY
D: TRBD2
V: TRBV11-2
J: TRBJ2-3

CDR3: ASRTGTEYVEQY
D: .
V: TRBV27
J: TRBJ2-7

CDR3: ASSISVLAGGPSSYNEQF
D: TRBD2
V: TRBV19
J: TRBJ2-1

CDR3: ASSSGTTLYEQY
D: TRBD2
V: TRBV5-1
J: TRBJ2-7

CDR3: ASSGQGLRETQY
D: TRBD1
V: TRBV2
J: TRBJ2-5

CDR3: ASSAERSGAPDTQY
D: .
V: TRBV7-9
J: TRBJ2-3

CDR3: ASTFGGITQETQY
D: TRBD2
V: TRBV5-4
J: TRBJ2-5

CDR3: ASSLYQKAGYT
D: .
V: TRBV28
J: TRBJ1-2

CDR3: ASSLGLVQLNTEAF
D: .
V: TRBV11-1
J: TRBJ1-1

CDR3: ASSLGRENYGYT
D: .
V: TRBV7-2
J: TRBJ1-2

CDR3: AISESWGVNTEAF
D: .
V: TRBV10-3
J: TRBJ1-1

CDR3: ASSLKVWGQGNTEAF
D: .
V: TRBV5-1
J: TRBJ1-1

CDR3: ASSYRTSGISLYEQY
D: TRBD2
V: TRBV7-9
J: TRBJ2-7

CDR3: ASSFRPPGELF
D: .
V: TRBV9
J: TRBJ2-2

CDR3: ASSLDRNNQPQH
D: .
V: TRBV13
J: TRBJ1-5

CDR3: AIRNAAGTSGRSSTGELF
D: TRBD2
V: TRBV10-3
J: TRBJ2-2

CDR3: SASIIREATHEQY
D: TRBD2
V: TRBV20-1
J: TRBJ2-7

CDR3: ASSRILAGEGNEQF
D: TRBD2
V: TRBV5-1
J: TRBJ2-1

CDR3: ASSLGRPYNEQF
D: .
V: TRBV27
J: TRBJ2-1

CDR3: AWSPKRGFYTEAF
D: .
V: TRBV30
J: TRBJ1-1

CDR3: ASRLAGDWNTQY
D: TRBD2
V: TRBV27
J: TRBJ2-3

CDR3: ASPLANEQF
D: .
V: TRBV21-1
J: TRBJ2-1

CDR3: ASAAYNEQF
D: .
V: TRBV6-1
J: TRBJ2-1

CDR3: ASSGGGGYGYT
D: .
V: TRBV10-2
J: TRBJ1-2

CDR3: ASSPMVSGSGPNEQF
D: TRBD2
V: TRBV7-3
J: TRBJ2-1

CDR3: ASSPGVYEQY
D: .
V: TRBV5-6
J: TRBJ2-7

CDR3: ASSLLAGGAYEQY
D: TRBD2
V: TRBV11-2
J: TRBJ2-7

CDR3: ASSLGLAGSYQETQY
D: TRBD2
V: TRBV5-1
J: TRBJ2-5

CDR3: ASSPPRRDRGSDTGELF
D: TRBD1
V: TRBV18
J: TRBJ2-2

CDR3: ASTGGGSGSSYNEQF
D: TRBD2
V: TRBV2
J: TRBJ2-1

CDR3: ASSATKTSRGTDTQY
D: .
V: TRBV9
J: TRBJ2-3

CDR3: ASSPDRGSYEQY
D: TRBD1
V: TRBV27
J: TRBJ2-7

CDR3: ASSSDRGGVATEAF
D: TRBD1
V: TRBV7-8
J: TRBJ1-1

CDR3: ASSSFFDRVDGYT
D: TRBD1
V: TRBV11-2
J: TRBJ1-2

CDR3: ASSQDVRGALAT
D: .
V: TRBV3-1/TRBV3-2
J: TRBJ1-2

CDR3: SVGGRYSYEQY
D: .
V: TRBV29-1
J: TRBJ2-7

CDR3: ASSPPSAGGHEQY
D: TRBD2
V: TRBV18
J: TRBJ2-7

CDR3: ASRTDYEQY
D: .
V: TRBV28
J: TRBJ2-7

CDR3: ASSFGQGGSYEQY
D: .
V: TRBV9
J: TRBJ2-7

CDR3: ASRPPDRENTEAF
D: TRBD1
V: TRBV5-6
J: TRBJ1-1

CDR3: ASSPQGNTGELF
D: .
V: TRBV18
J: TRBJ2-2